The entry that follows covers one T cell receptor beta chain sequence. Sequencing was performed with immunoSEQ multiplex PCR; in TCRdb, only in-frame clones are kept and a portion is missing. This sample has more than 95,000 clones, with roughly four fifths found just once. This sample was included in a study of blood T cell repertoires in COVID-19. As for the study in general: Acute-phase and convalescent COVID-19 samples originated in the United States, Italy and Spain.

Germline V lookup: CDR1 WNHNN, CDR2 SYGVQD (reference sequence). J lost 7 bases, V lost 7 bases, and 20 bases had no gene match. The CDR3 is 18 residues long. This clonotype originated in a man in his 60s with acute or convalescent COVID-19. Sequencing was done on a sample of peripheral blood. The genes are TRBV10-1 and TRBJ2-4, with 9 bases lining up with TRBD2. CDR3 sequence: CASTPGLASLTGRNIQYF. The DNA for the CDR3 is TGCGCCAGCACCCCGGGACTAGCCTCTCTAACGGGGAGGAACATTCAGTACTTC.